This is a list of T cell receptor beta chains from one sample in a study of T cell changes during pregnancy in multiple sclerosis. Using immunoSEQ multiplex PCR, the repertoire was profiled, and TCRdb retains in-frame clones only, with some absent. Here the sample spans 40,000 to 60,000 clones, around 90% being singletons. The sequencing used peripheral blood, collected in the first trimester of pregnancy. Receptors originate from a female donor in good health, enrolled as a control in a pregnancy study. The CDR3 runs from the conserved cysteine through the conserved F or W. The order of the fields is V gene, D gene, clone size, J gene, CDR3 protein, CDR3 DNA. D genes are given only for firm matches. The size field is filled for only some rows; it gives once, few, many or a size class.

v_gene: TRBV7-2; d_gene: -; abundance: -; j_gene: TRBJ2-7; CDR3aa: CASSPGNGVHYEQYF; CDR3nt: TGTGCCAGCAGCCCGGGAAACGGGGTTCACTACGAGCAGTACTTC
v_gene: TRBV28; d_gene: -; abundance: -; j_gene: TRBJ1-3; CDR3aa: CASSTQGLAGNTIYF; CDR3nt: TGTGCCAGCAGTACACAGGGCCTCGCTGGAAACACCATATATTTT
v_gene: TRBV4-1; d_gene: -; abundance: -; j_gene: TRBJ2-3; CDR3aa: CASSQHYRVGGSSPDTQYF; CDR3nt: TGCGCCAGCAGCCAACACTACAGGGTGGGGGGGTCTAGCCCAGATACGCAGTATTTT
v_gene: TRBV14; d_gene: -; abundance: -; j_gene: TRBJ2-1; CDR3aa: CASSQIGGSYNEQFF; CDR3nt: TGTGCCAGCAGCCAAATAGGGGGATCCTACAATGAGCAGTTCTTC
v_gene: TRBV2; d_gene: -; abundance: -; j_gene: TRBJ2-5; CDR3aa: CASSEALRQAETQYF; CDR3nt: TGTGCCAGCAGTGAAGCGCTTCGACAGGCGGAGACCCAGTACTTC
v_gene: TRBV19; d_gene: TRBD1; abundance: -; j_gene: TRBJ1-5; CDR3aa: CASSIVFSGQGPNQPQHF; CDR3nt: TGTGCCAGTAGTATTGTTTTTTCGGGACAGGGGCCGAATCAGCCCCAGCATTTT
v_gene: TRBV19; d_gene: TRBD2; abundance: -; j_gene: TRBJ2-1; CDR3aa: CATSLTSGAYNEQFF; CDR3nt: TGTGCCACCTCACTGACTAGCGGGGCCTACAATGAGCAGTTCTTC
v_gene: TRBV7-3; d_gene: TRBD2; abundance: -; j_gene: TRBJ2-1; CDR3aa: CASSQAGSYNEQFF; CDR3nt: TGTGCCAGCTCCCAAGCGGGGTCCTACAATGAGCAGTTCTTC
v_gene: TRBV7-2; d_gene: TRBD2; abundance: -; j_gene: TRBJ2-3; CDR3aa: CASSLDTSGAPRVGWYF; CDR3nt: TGTGCCAGCAGCTTGGACACTAGCGGAGCCCCCCGGGTCGGTTGGTATTTT
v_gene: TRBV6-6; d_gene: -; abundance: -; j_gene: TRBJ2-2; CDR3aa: CASTGFGNTGELFF; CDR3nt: TGTGCCAGTACAGGGTTTGGAAACACCGGGGAGCTGTTTTTT
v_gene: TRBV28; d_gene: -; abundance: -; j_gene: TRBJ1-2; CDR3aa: CASRPGEPWGGYTF; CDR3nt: TGTGCCAGCAGGCCCGGGGAACCATGGGGTGGCTACACCTTC
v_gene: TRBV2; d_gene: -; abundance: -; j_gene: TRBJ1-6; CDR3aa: CASSERGERYNSPLHF; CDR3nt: TGTGCCAGCAGTGAGCGGGGAGAAAGGTATAATTCACCCCTCCACTTT
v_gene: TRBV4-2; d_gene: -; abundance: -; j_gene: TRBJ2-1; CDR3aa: CASSHGGSVGEQFF; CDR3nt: TGTGCCAGCAGCCATGGGGGCAGTGTCGGTGAGCAGTTCTTC
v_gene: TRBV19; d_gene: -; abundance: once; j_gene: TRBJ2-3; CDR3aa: CASSAAHAGTDTQYF; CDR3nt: TGTGCCAGTAGTGCAGCCCACGCCGGGACAGATACGCAGTATTTT
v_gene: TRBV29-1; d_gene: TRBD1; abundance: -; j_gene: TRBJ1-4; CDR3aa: CSATGTDYEKLFF; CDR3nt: TGCAGCGCAACCGGGACAGATTATGAAAAACTGTTTTTT
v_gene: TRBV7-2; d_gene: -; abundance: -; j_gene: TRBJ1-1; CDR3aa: CASSSGTVNTEAFF; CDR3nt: TGTGCCAGCAGCAGCGGGACGGTGAACACTGAAGCTTTCTTT
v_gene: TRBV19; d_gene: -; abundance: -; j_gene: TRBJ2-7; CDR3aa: CASSGRGNYEQYF; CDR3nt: TGTGCCAGTAGCGGGAGAGGGAACTACGAGCAGTACTTC
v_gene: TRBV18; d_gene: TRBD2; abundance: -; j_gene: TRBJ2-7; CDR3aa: CASSHTGTSGSYEQYF; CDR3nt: TGTGCCAGCTCACACACCGGGACTAGCGGTTCCTACGAGCAGTACTTC
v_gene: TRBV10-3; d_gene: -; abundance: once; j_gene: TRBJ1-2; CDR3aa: CAILLSGRSGYGYTF; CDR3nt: TGTGCCATCCTTCTTTCCGGCAGGTCTGGGTATGGCTACACCTTC
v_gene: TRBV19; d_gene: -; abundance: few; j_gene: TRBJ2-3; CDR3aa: CASSKGVRGTDTQYF; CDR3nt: TGTGCCAGTAGTAAAGGAGTCAGGGGCACAGATACGCAGTATTTT
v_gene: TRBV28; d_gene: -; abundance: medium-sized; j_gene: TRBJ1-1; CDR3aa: CATNLGGALYTEAFF; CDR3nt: TGTGCCACCAACCTTGGGGGGGCGCTGTACACTGAAGCTTTCTTT
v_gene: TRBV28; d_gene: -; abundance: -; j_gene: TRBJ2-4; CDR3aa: CASSGGAKNIQYF; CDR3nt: TGTGCCAGCAGTGGGGGGGCCAAAAACATTCAGTACTTC
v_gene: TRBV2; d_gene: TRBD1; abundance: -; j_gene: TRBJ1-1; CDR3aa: CASRSPTGTEAFF; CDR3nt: TGTGCCAGCAGATCCCCGACAGGGACTGAAGCTTTCTTT
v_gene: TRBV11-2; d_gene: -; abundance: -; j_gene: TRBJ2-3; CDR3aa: CASSPGSPSTDTQYF; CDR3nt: TGTGCCAGCAGCCCGGGGAGCCCTAGCACAGATACGCAGTATTTT
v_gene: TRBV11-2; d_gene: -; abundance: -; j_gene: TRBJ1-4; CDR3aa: CASSPILQGRTNEKLFF; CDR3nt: TGTGCCAGCAGCCCGATCCTACAGGGTCGAACTAATGAAAAACTGTTTTTT
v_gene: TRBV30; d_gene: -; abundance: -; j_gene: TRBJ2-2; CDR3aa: CAWRQVAGELFF; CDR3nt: TGTGCCTGGAGACAGGTGGCCGGGGAGCTGTTTTTT